This is a list of T cell receptor beta chains from one sample in a study of post-analysis software for immune sequencing data. A single record per CDR3 protein comes from TCRdb applying MiXCR to the PCR reads. The data show about 770,000 distinct CDR3 sequences, roughly 46% seen once. Sequencing input: blood. The receptors shown here come from a girl under 18 with multiple sclerosis. CDR3s include the opening cysteine and the closing phenylalanine or tryptophan. The order of the fields is V gene, clone size, D gene, J gene, CDR3 length, CDR3 protein, CDR3 DNA. The D gene is left open where the match is weak. Expanded clones are given a class, and other clones once, few, many or no size at all.

>TRBV20-1|-|TRBD2|TRBJ2-7|12
CSVASGTDEQYF
TGCAGTGTGGCTAGCGGGACGGACGAGCAGTACTTC
>TRBV6-5|few|TRBD1|TRBJ1-2|16
CASSTGTGRSNYGYTF
TGTGCCAGCAGTACGGGGACAGGGAGGTCGAACTATGGCTACACCTTC
>TRBV20-1|few|TRBD1|TRBJ2-7|16
CSARDPAGTGLYEQYF
TGCAGTGCTAGAGACCCGGCCGGGACAGGGCTTTACGAGCAGTACTTC
>TRBV7-2|-|-|TRBJ2-1|13
CASSLPPAMGQFF
TGTGCCAGCAGCTTACCCCCCGCCATGGGGCAGTTCTTC
>TRBV6-6|-|-|TRBJ2-1|12
CASGYRGDEQFF
TGTGCCAGCGGATACCGCGGGGATGAGCAGTTCTTC
>TRBV28|-|-|TRBJ2-1|13
CASSLQPHNEQFF
TGTGCCAGCAGTTTACAACCTCACAATGAGCAGTTCTTC
>TRBV5-1|-|TRBD2|TRBJ2-1|16
CASSLAASGEWNEQFF
TGCGCCAGCAGCTTGGCCGCTAGCGGAGAATGGAATGAGCAGTTCTTC
>TRBV12-3/TRBV12-4|-|-|TRBJ1-3|14
CASSLQQTRNTIYF
TGTGCCAGCAGTCTCCAGCAAACCCGAAACACCATATATTTT
>TRBV28|few|TRBD2|TRBJ2-5|15
CASSLVGRVPETQYF
TGTGCCAGCAGTTTAGTCGGGAGGGTCCCAGAGACCCAGTACTTC
>TRBV7-8|-|-|TRBJ1-2|14
CASSLADGLYGYTF
TGTGCCAGCAGCTTAGCTGACGGCCTCTATGGCTACACCTTC
>TRBV20-1|-|-|TRBJ2-7|13
CSQGRHSSYEQYF
TGCAGCCAGGGGCGGCACAGCTCCTACGAGCAGTACTTC
>TRBV9|few|-|TRBJ2-5|17
CASSVHPQPGGEETQYF
TGTGCCAGCAGCGTTCACCCCCAACCAGGGGGGGAGGAGACCCAGTACTTC
>TRBV6-6|-|-|TRBJ2-2|14
CASKNEANTGELFF
TGTGCCAGCAAAAACGAAGCAAACACCGGGGAGCTGTTTTTT
>TRBV7-3|-|-|TRBJ2-3|16
CASSQYGLSRTDTQYF
TGTGCCAGCAGCCAATATGGACTCAGTCGCACAGATACGCAGTATTTT